This T cell receptor (beta chain) was recovered during a study of T cells in Graves' hyperthyroidism and ophthalmopathy. About the research overall: It was at initial diagnosis, before any treatment, that peripheral blood was collected.

For this clonotype: Its antigen is not identified.

Over 18 months, lack of ophthalmopathy progression marked Graves' hyperthyroidism as stable. There were TCR beta CDR3 regions amplified from RNA transcripts. HTBI primers drove first-round RT-PCR of the TCR CDR3. TCRdb re-analysed the multiplex PCR reads in MiXCR, keeping a single row per CDR3 protein. Of hundreds of thousands of distinct CDR3 sequences listed, 15% to 20% are singletons. Per the germline V gene, CDR1 is SGHDN and CDR2 is FVKESK. The CDR3 is made up of 14 amino acids. V was cut by 4 bases and J by 3 bases, with 13 bases left in between. The study's findings and limits: In the blood, most expanded thyroid clonotypes above 0.001 appeared as well. Using 13 V-J features, a model discriminated ophthalmopathy from stable hyperthyroidism.

Sequenced sample: blood. The TCR comes from a woman in her twenties or thirties with Graves' hyperthyroidism. The chain joins TRBV14 to TRBJ2-7; D not resolved. The CDR3 spells CASSPLIDDYEQYF. Written as DNA, the CDR3 is TGTGCCAGCAGCCCTCTAATAGATGACTACGAGCAGTACTTC.